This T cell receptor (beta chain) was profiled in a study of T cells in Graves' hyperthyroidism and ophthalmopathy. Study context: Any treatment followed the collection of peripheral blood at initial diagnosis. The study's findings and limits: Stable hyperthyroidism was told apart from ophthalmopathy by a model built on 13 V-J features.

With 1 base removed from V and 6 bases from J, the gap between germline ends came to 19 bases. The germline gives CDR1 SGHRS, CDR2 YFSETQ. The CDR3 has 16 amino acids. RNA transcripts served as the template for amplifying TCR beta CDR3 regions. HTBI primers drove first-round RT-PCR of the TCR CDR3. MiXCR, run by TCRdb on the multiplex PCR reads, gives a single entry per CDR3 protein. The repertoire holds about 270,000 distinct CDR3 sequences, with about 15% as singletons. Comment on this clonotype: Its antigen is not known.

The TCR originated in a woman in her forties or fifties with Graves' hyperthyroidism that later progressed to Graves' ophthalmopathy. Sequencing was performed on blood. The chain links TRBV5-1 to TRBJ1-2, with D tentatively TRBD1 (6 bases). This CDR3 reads CASSLFPGAGRNGYTF. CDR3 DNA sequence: TGCGCCAGCAGCTTGTTTCCAGGGGCGGGTAGGAATGGCTACACCTTC.